This TCR beta chain was sequenced for a study of cytomegalovirus exposure and HLA in healthy donors. Study-wide results and caveats: As a later analysis revealed, the rate of TCR association differed by HLA locus, with DRB1 most and HLA-C fewest. A list of 150 to 200 TCR beta chains associated with cytomegalovirus was given. Researchers reported from a later analysis that most CMV-associated TCR beta chains appeared HLA-restricted. V- and J-gene trimming in TCR beta was tied to a missense DCLRE1C variant by an analysis performed later.

CDR3 length: 12 residues. Germline CDR1 is SEHNR and CDR2 is FQNEAQ (reference sequence). About this clone itself: Antigen: not known.

Vbeta (60) and Jbeta (13) primers were used in the PCR. Clones were read by immunoSEQ multiplex PCR, and TCRdb kept only the in-frame ones, dropping some. The sample has hundreds of thousands of clones; around 90% are singletons. This receptor was obtained from a woman under 30 in good health and CMV-seronegative. Input material: PBMCs. J is TRBJ2-3 and V is TRBV7-9; D ambiguous. This CDR3 is CSVPTSTDTQYF. CDR3 sequence (DNA): TGTTCCGTTCCCACTAGCACAGATACGCAGTATTTT.